A selection of T cell receptor beta chains follows, all from one sample in a study of CD8 T cells in ankylosing spondylitis. MiXCR was run by TCRdb on the 5' RACE reads, yielding one entry per CDR3 protein. Of hundreds of thousands of distinct CDR3 sequences in the sample, about 10% were seen once. Input material: blood, either unsorted or a sorted T cell fraction (not recorded which). These receptors were obtained from a male donor with ankylosing spondylitis. Both conserved end residues are part of each CDR3. A D gene is named only where the DNA matches it firmly. Clone size is not always given. Where it is, it says once, few, many or a class for expanded clones.

CASSVGGSGYGYTF	TGTGCCAGCAGCGTAGGAGGGAGTGGATATGGCTACACCTTC	14	TRBV9	-	TRBJ1-2	-
CASSLSRADTDTQYF	TGCGCCAGCAGCTTGTCGCGGGCCGACACAGATACGCAGTATTTT	15	TRBV5-1	many	TRBJ2-3	-
CASSWAPYTGELFF	TGTGCCAGCAGTTGGGCCCCGTACACCGGGGAGCTGTTTTTT	14	TRBV6-5	-	TRBJ2-2	-
CSARPSPYNEQFF	TGCAGTGCCAGACCCTCTCCCTACAATGAGCAGTTCTTC	13	TRBV20-1	many	TRBJ2-1	-
CASSLAGWDSAKSADF	TGTGCCAGCAGCTTGGCCGGGTGGGACAGTGCGAAGAGCGCGGACTTC	16	TRBV5-4	-	TRBJ2-7	TRBD1
CASSLSGTGYGDTQYF	TGCGCCAGCAGCTTGTCGGGGACAGGGTACGGAGATACGCAGTATTTT	16	TRBV5-1	-	TRBJ2-3	TRBD1
CSVGQGAGYTF	TGCAGCGTGGGACAGGGGGCTGGCTACACCTTC	11	TRBV29-1	-	TRBJ1-2	TRBD1
CASSLALAGVTYEQYF	TGTGCCAGCAGTTTAGCGCTAGCGGGGGTAACCTACGAGCAGTACTTC	16	TRBV12-3/TRBV12-4	-	TRBJ2-7	TRBD2
CSARGGHLNTEAFF	TGCAGTGCTAGGGGGGGGCACCTGAACACTGAAGCTTTCTTT	14	TRBV20-1	few	TRBJ1-1	-
CASSRGLAGVGETQYF	TGTGCCAGCTCACGGGGACTAGCAGGCGTGGGGGAGACCCAGTACTTC	16	TRBV18	-	TRBJ2-5	TRBD2
CASSQRLAEQFF	TGTGCCAGCAGCCAACGCCTGGCTGAGCAGTTCTTC	12	TRBV3-1	-	TRBJ2-1	-
CASSSLGRVGYTF	TGTGCCAGCAGTTCATTAGGACGGGTTGGCTACACCTTC	13	TRBV6-5	-	TRBJ1-2	-
CATELGTDTQYF	TGTGCCACCGAGCTCGGCACAGATACGCAGTATTTT	12	TRBV12-3/TRBV12-4	few	TRBJ2-3	-
CASSLTGQNLPKYGYTF	TGCGCCAGCAGCTTGACGGGACAGAACCTACCAAAGTATGGCTACACCTTC	17	TRBV5-1	-	TRBJ1-2	TRBD1
CASSFTRLSFTQYF	TGTGCCAGCAGTTTTACTCGGCTGAGCTTCACGCAGTATTTT	14	TRBV12-3/TRBV12-4	many	TRBJ2-3	-
CASSPVSFNEQFF	TGTGCCAGCTCACCGGTATCGTTCAATGAGCAGTTCTTC	13	TRBV18	many	TRBJ2-1	-
CASSLTGTANTGELFF	TGTGCCAGCAGTCTCACCGGGACAGCGAACACCGGGGAGCTGTTTTTT	16	TRBV2	many	TRBJ2-2	TRBD1
CASSPSGTNYEQYF	TGTGCCAGCAGCCCTTCCGGGACCAACTACGAGCAGTACTTC	14	TRBV7-2	-	TRBJ2-7	-
CASGLPGGSSYNEQFF	TGTGCCAGCGGCCTTCCCGGGGGAAGCTCCTACAATGAGCAGTTCTTC	16	TRBV7-3	few	TRBJ2-1	-
CAINDRDSTDTQYF	TGTGCCATCAATGACCGGGACTCCACAGATACGCAGTATTTT	14	TRBV10-3	-	TRBJ2-3	-
CSANRNQGWEQYF	TGCAGTGCTAATCGTAACCAGGGTTGGGAGCAGTACTTC	13	TRBV20-1	many	TRBJ2-7	-
CASSPFFGGSYNEQFF	TGTGCTAGCAGCCCGTTTTTTGGGGGCTCCTACAATGAGCAGTTCTTC	16	TRBV7-7	many	TRBJ2-1	-
CASHGRTGKVNEQFF	TGTGCCAGTCACGGGAGGACAGGGAAGGTCAATGAGCAGTTCTTC	15	TRBV6-1	few	TRBJ2-1	-
CSARDQGSGNEKLFF	TGCAGTGCTAGGGACCAGGGATCGGGTAATGAAAAACTGTTTTTT	15	TRBV20-1	-	TRBJ1-4	-
CATKRTVTGEQYF	TGTGCCACCAAGAGGACAGTAACTGGCGAGCAGTACTTC	13	TRBV15	-	TRBJ2-7	-
CASSLKFRSEAFF	TGCGCCAGCAGCTTGAAGTTCCGGTCTGAAGCTTTCTTT	13	TRBV5-1	many	TRBJ1-1	-
CASSHGGPGEQYF	TGTGCCAGCAGTCATGGAGGGCCGGGAGAGCAGTACTTC	13	TRBV6-2/TRBV6-3	few	TRBJ2-7	-
CASSFGTGTDTQYF	TGTGCCAGCAGCTTTGGGACAGGGACAGATACGCAGTATTTT	14	TRBV5-6	few	TRBJ2-3	TRBD1
CASRSAESSYNEQFF	TGTGCCAGCCGTTCGGCAGAGAGCTCCTACAATGAGCAGTTCTTC	15	TRBV28	few	TRBJ2-1	-
CSVEGGGAGTFTDTQYF	TGCAGCGTTGAAGGAGGGGGGGCAGGGACCTTCACAGATACGCAGTATTTT	17	TRBV29-1	many	TRBJ2-3	-
CASSSTGHLYEQYF	TGCGCCAGCAGCTCAACGGGTCATCTATACGAGCAGTACTTC	14	TRBV5-1	many	TRBJ2-7	-
CASSQSFRTQYF	TGTGCCAGCAGCCAGTCCTTTCGCACCCAGTACTTC	12	TRBV7-2	few	TRBJ2-5	-
CAISESLAASSEQYF	TGTGCCATCAGTGAGTCGTTAGCGGCTTCCAGCGAGCAGTACTTC	15	TRBV10-3	few	TRBJ2-7	-
CASSYQTGTSGYTF	TGTGCCAGCAGTTATCAAACAGGGACTAGTGGCTACACCTTC	14	TRBV12-3/TRBV12-4	-	TRBJ1-2	-
CASAQGTNGYTF	TGTGCCAGCGCCCAGGGGACGAATGGCTACACCTTC	12	TRBV2	-	TRBJ1-2	-
CASSSDRGTDTQYF	TGTGCCAGCAGTTCGGACAGAGGCACAGATACGCAGTATTTT	14	TRBV27	many	TRBJ2-3	-
CASTPRPFRHSGANVLTF	TGTGCCAGCACCCCTCGACCCTTCCGACACTCTGGGGCCAACGTCCTGACTTTC	18	TRBV28	-	TRBJ2-6	-
CASSDSSVAGSNTGELFF	TGTGCCAGCAGTGACTCGAGCGTAGCGGGGTCGAACACCGGGGAGCTGTTTTTT	18	TRBV6-4	few	TRBJ2-2	TRBD2
CASSQSVAGGPYEQYF	TGCGCCAGCAGCCAGTCCGTAGCGGGAGGGCCCTACGAGCAGTACTTC	16	TRBV4-1	many	TRBJ2-7	TRBD2
CASSARMFSTEAFF	TGCGCCAGCAGCGCCAGGATGTTTAGCACTGAAGCTTTCTTT	14	TRBV5-1	-	TRBJ1-1	-